This T cell receptor beta chain emerged from a study of T-cell reconstitution after alpha-beta-depleted transplantation in children. Overall study findings and caveats: Once a year had passed after transplant, T-cell counts and diversity came mostly from newly produced T cells.

With 3 bases removed from V and 3 bases from J, the gap between germline ends came to 8 bases. CDR3 size: 13 residues. Per the germline V gene, CDR1 is MNHEY and CDR2 is SVGEGT. About this clonotype itself: Its antigen is undetermined.

For TCRbeta, the library was prepared with unique molecular identifiers. TCRdb analysed the PCR reads with MiXCR anew, one entry per CDR3 protein. Of about 300,000 distinct CDR3 sequences listed, about 7.3% are singletons. The sequence was obtained from a female patient younger than 10 who had a stem cell transplant for Fanconi anemia, so the T cells may come from the graft donor. The specimen was peripheral blood, collected 360 days after TCRalphabeta/CD19-depleted stem cell transplant. V and J are TRBV6-2 or TRBV6-3 and TRBJ1-1, with D hard to call. This CDR3 reads CASSYDLDTEAFF. CDR3 coding DNA: TGTGCCAGCAGTTATGATCTTGACACTGAAGCTTTCTTT.